These 23 T cell receptor beta chains were sequenced from one sample in a study of blood T cell repertoires in COVID-19. Produced via immunoSEQ multiplex PCR; TCRdb's table is partial and in-frame only. The sample contains about 370,000 clones, around 87% of which appear only once. The sample comprised PBMCs or T cells enriched from blood (not recorded which). These receptors were obtained from a man aged 18-30 years who had recovered from COVID-19.

This clone was counted between two and nine times. This chain uses TRBV30 with TRBJ2-2; 11 nucleotides match TRBD2. The CDR3 sequence is 15 residues long. Trimming cost V 5 bases and J 5 bases; bases outside gene matches: 7. Germline assignment: CDR1 GTSNPN and CDR2 SVGIG (reference sequence). CDR3 sequence: CAWDLAGGRTGELFF. CDR3 nucleotides: TGTGCCTGGGATCTAGCGGGAGGTCGGACCGGGGAGCTGTTTTTT.

V and J are TRBV6-2 or TRBV6-3 and TRBJ1-5; 8 nucleotides align to TRBD1. The junction had 7 bases not matched to a gene; V was cut back by 0 bases and J by 6 bases. The CDR3 runs 16 residues. Germline V gene data show CDR1 as MNHEY and CDR2 as SVGEGT. The CDR3 DNA follows: TGTGCCAGCAGTTACTCGACATTGACAGGGGTTCAGCCCCAGCATTTT. Its protein is CASSYSTLTGVQPQHF.

CDR3 protein: CATTDRQLQILDTGELFF. For the CDR3, the DNA is TGCGCCACAACGGACAGGCAACTCCAGATCTTAGACACCGGGGAGCTGTTTTTT. The chain couples TRBV10-2 to TRBJ2-2; the match to TRBD1 covers 7 bases. The junction had 20 bases not matched to a gene; V was cut back by 10 bases and J by 3 bases. The length of the CDR3 is 18 residues. The V gene's germline CDR1 is WSHSY and CDR2 SAAADI.

This chain connects TRBV7-9 to TRBJ1-3, with D unclear. V dropped 5 bases and J dropped 4 bases, with 9 bases sitting between them. Germline-derived CDR1 and CDR2 are SEHNR and FQNEAQ (reference sequence). The CDR3 is 13 residues long. In DNA form, the CDR3 reads TGTGCCAGCAGCCCTAACGTGGGAAACACCATATATTTT. It codes for CASSPNVGNTIYF.

This chain links TRBV25-1 with TRBJ2-1, with a tentative D call TRBD1 (5 bases). V was trimmed by 1 base and J by 0 bases, leaving 16 bases between them. The germline gives CDR1 MGHDK, CDR2 SYGVNS. The length of the CDR3 is 18 residues. CDR3 sequence reads: CASSESVRAQTSYNEQFF. The CDR3 nucleotides are TGTGCCAGCAGTGAATCGGTCAGGGCCCAGACCTCCTACAATGAGCAGTTCTTC.

This chain joins TRBV19 and TRBJ2-7; 8 positions agree with TRBD1. Germline lookup yields CDR1 LNHDA and CDR2 SQIVND (reference sequence). The CDR3 has 15 residues. V lost 3 bases and J lost 4; bases outside the gene matches: 8. The CDR3 region has the DNA TGTGCCAGTAGTATCGAGGACAGGGTTTCTTACGAGCAGTACTTC. It translates to CASSIEDRVSYEQYF.

This chain joins TRBV6-5 and TRBJ1-3, with TRBD1 matching over 7 bases. Germline CDR1 and CDR2: MNHEY and SVGAGI. V trimming: 2 bases; J trimming: 6 bases; junction bases outside the gene matches: 4. The CDR3 is 14 amino acids. CDR3 nucleotide sequence: TGTGCCAGCAGTTACGGTGGACAGGAAAACACCATATATTTT. Its protein product is CASSYGGQENTIYF.

By sample fraction, this clone is medium-sized (0.01 to 0.1%). The chain has TRBV5-1 and TRBJ1-2; 9 bases are shared with TRBD1. From germline, CDR1 is SGHRS and CDR2 YFSETQ. J lost 5 bases, V lost 4 bases, and 6 bases had no gene match. The length of the CDR3 is 14 residues. The DNA of the CDR3 is TGCGCCAGCAGCCCTCGGACAGGGGAGTATGGCTACACCTTC. Its translation is CASSPRTGEYGYTF.

The chain has TRBV11-3 and TRBJ2-1, with 7 nucleotides matching TRBD1. Trimming took 5 bases from V and 7 from J; bases not matched to a gene: 8. The CDR3 is 14 amino acids. Germline V gives CDR1 SGHNT, CDR2 YENEEA. The CDR3 loop reads CASSPRTGVNEQFF. CDR3 nucleotides: TGTGCCAGCAGCCCTAGGACAGGAGTTAATGAGCAGTTCTTC.

The chain recombines TRBV9 with TRBJ1-4, with a weak D call TRBD1 (5 bases). Germline loops: CDR1 SGDLS, CDR2 YYNGEE. The CDR3 consists of 15 residues. V was clipped by 3 bases and J by 3 bases, with 12 bases between them. This CDR3 is CASSGGGASNEKLFF. The CDR3 nucleotides are TGTGCCAGCAGCGGGGGAGGGGCGTCTAATGAAAAACTGTTTTTT.

In this sample, this clone turned up once. The rearrangement uses TRBV28 and TRBJ1-1; D remains unclear. The germline gives CDR1 MDHEN, CDR2 SYDVKM. This CDR3 has 13 residues. V was pared by 7 bases and J by 2 bases, with 11 bases between. CDR3 sequence: CASTPSVNTEAFF. The CDR3 coding sequence is TGTGCCAGCACCCCATCAGTAAACACTGAAGCTTTCTTT.

The rearrangement uses TRBV11-2 and TRBJ2-7, with 7 bases aligning to TRBD1. The V segment lost 4 bases and the J segment 3 bases; nucleotides outside the gene matches: 21. This CDR3 has 19 amino acids. Germline CDR1 reads SGHAT; CDR2 reads FQNNGV. The CDR3 protein is CASSSRTGRASGFGYEQYF. Here the CDR3 DNA reads TGTGCCAGCAGCTCCCGGACAGGTAGAGCGTCGGGTTTTGGCTACGAGCAGTACTTC.

This rearrangement joins TRBV4-1 to TRBJ2-5; TRBD1 might be the D (6 bases). V gave up 4 bases and J gave up 2 bases, with 11 bases separating them. There are 14 residues in the CDR3. In germline, CDR1 is MGHRA, CDR2 YSYEKL. CDR3 sequence reads: CASSPEGEQETQYF. The CDR3 DNA reads as TGCGCCAGCAGCCCCGAGGGGGAACAAGAGACCCAGTACTTC.

This clone was detected only once. The chain is built from TRBV6-2 or TRBV6-3 and TRBJ1-1, with 8 bases identical to TRBD1. The CDR3 spans 16 residues. Germline V gives CDR1 MNHEY, CDR2 SVGEGT. V lost 2 bases to trimming and J lost 4 bases; unmatched junction nucleotides: 9. CDR3 sequence reads: CASSYDRGNVVTEAFF. The CDR3 DNA is TGTGCCAGCAGTTACGACAGGGGCAATGTAGTCACTGAAGCTTTCTTT.

V usage is TRBV19 and J usage is TRBJ2-4; 12 positions match TRBD2. CDR1 and CDR2 from the germline V gene are LNHDA and SQIVND (reference sequence). The V and J ends lost 5 bases and 3 bases, in that order; junction bases with no gene match: 8. The CDR3 has 17 residues. The CDR3 loop reads CASSVPSGGAVKNIQYF. DNA of the CDR3: TGTGCCAGTAGTGTTCCTAGCGGGGGGGCTGTCAAAAACATTCAGTACTTC.

J is TRBJ1-1 and V is TRBV2, with D perhaps TRBD1 (5 bases). This CDR3 spans 12 amino acids. CDR1 and CDR2 (germline): SNHLY, FYNNEI. The germline V and J ends were trimmed by 5 bases and 6 bases, with 10 bases remaining between them. The CDR3 spells CASSTRTPEAFF. Written as DNA, the CDR3 is TGTGCCAGCAGTACCCGGACACCTGAAGCTTTCTTT.

The V gene is TRBV7-2, the J gene TRBJ2-7, with TRBD2 identical over 12 bases. The CDR3 totals 15 residues. The germline CDR1 and CDR2 sequences are SGHTA and FQGNSA. The ends lost 5 bases at V and 7 bases at J; junction bases unmatched: 9. The CDR3 here is CASSPASGGAGEQYF. CDR3 coding DNA: TGTGCCAGCAGCCCCGCTAGCGGGGGGGCAGGGGAGCAGTACTTC.

This chain uses TRBV7-9 with TRBJ1-3, with 8 bases that match TRBD1. Germline V gene sequence: CDR1 SEHNR, CDR2 FQNEAQ (reference sequence). The CDR3 contains 13 residues. V was clipped by 5 bases and J by 5 bases; unmatched bases: 2. CDR3 DNA: TGTGCCAGCAGCGGACAGGGTAGAAACACCATATATTTT. This encodes CASSGQGRNTIYF.

The V and J genes are TRBV30 and TRBJ1-1; maybe TRBD1 (5 bases). Germline V gene data show CDR1 as GTSNPN and CDR2 as SVGIG (reference sequence). V was cut by 2 bases and J by 6 bases, with 13 bases left in between. The CDR3 extends over 13 amino acids. DNA for the CDR3: TGTGCCTGGAGTTCCGGGGGTTGGTCTGAAGCTTTCTTT. This sequence encodes CAWSSGGWSEAFF.

CDR3 sequence reads: CASRVGEQPQHF. CDR3 DNA: TGTGCCAGCAGGGTAGGGGAACAGCCCCAGCATTTT. The chain employs TRBV6-4 and TRBJ1-5, with D possibly being TRBD1 (5 bases). The V and J ends lost 6 bases and 7 bases respectively, with 10 bases between them. The germline V gene encodes CDR1 MRHNA and CDR2 SNTAGT. This CDR3 region has 12 residues.

V usage is TRBV19 and J usage is TRBJ1-1, with TRBD1 identical over 8 bases. Germline CDR1 reads LNHDA; CDR2 reads SQIVND (reference sequence). CDR3 length equals 14 residues. After removal of 7 bases from V and 3 bases from J, the junction contained 7 bases not matched to a gene. This chain's CDR3 is CASILGQGDTEAFF. The DNA of the CDR3 is TGTGCCAGTATCCTAGGACAGGGTGACACTGAAGCTTTCTTT.

This chain joins TRBV2 and TRBJ1-2; 9 nucleotides line up with TRBD1. Germline V lookup: CDR1 SNHLY, CDR2 FYNNEI. This CDR3 is 14 amino acids long. J lost 8 bases, V lost 6 bases, and 10 bases had no gene match. The CDR3 here is CASRVTGGLDGYTF. The CDR3 bases are TGTGCCAGCAGGGTAACAGGGGGCCTGGACGGCTACACCTTC.

This clone was detected a few times. CDR3 sequence (DNA): TGTGCCAGCAGCTTAACCCCCCTCGCGGGGGGGAATGAGCAGTTCTTC. Translated: CASSLTPLAGGNEQFF. The chain uses TRBV7-6 and TRBJ2-1, with 9 positions matching TRBD2. The CDR3 extends over 16 amino acids. V shed 2 bases and J 7 bases; nucleotides not matched to a gene: 9. CDR1 is SGHVS and CDR2 is FNYEAQ in the germline V gene.